This entry describes one T cell receptor beta chain. Its antigen is not identified. This specimen belongs to a study of T-cell memory formation after mild COVID-19. Study-level information: Clusters were largely donor specific. Findings and limits, study-wide: Pre-infection memory already had some responding clones, implying cross-reactive memory joined. The CD4+ clones that contracted clustered mainly within CM and EM, and the CD8+ clones concentrated in EMRA. SARS-CoV-2 specificity of second-wave clones peaking day 37 was unconfirmed.

The trim removed 4 bases at V and 2 bases at J, leaving 1 base unmatched. CDR1 is LGHNA, CDR2 YNFKEQ, per germline. This CDR3 has 15 amino acids. TCRdb fed the 5' RACE reads into MiXCR, producing one record per CDR3 protein. The sample shows 300,000 to 350,000 distinct CDR3 sequences, roughly an eighth of them seen only once. The receptor was derived from a man younger than 30 who had mild COVID-19 (a few samples of this study predate the infection). Cell type and time point are not known. The rearrangement uses TRBV4-2 and TRBJ2-4; TRBD2 matches 11 bases. Source material: PBMCs or a T cell subset sorted from them (not recorded which). CDR3 sequence reads: CASSLAGGPKNIQYF. The CDR3 DNA is TGTGCCAGCAGCCTAGCGGGGGGGCCCAAAAACATTCAGTACTTC.